This T cell receptor (beta chain) was sequenced for a study of blood T cells in healthy people across ages. Points from the study as a whole: Expanded clonotype shifts may have been confounded, as the donors had an unknown CMV status.

On this clonotype itself: Its cognate antigen is unknown.

Per-sample yields of isolated PBMCs were at least 6 million. The extraction recovered at least 6 micrograms of total RNA per sample. The authors ran a second PCR of 7 to 11 cycles using a sample-barcoded 5' primer and a J-beta primer mix. A tag from a template-switch adaptor with 12 random nucleotides marked each cDNA molecule. TCRdb independently ran MiXCR on the 5' RACE reads; one entry per CDR3 protein. The data contain some 1.7 million distinct CDR3 sequences, 28% of them seen just once; the ten biggest clones take up approximately 7.7%. This receptor was taken from a woman between 25 and 40 years old in good health. The specimen was blood.

This CDR3 reads CASSSDVQQYF. Written as DNA, the CDR3 is TGTGCCAGCTCGAGTGACGTGCAGCAGTACTTC. The genes are TRBV18 and TRBJ2-5; D gene uncertain. This CDR3 spans 11 amino acids. Looked up from germline, CDR1 is KGHSH and CDR2 is LQKENI. Trimming removed 6 bases at V and 11 bases at J, with 13 bases between.